These 5 T cell receptor beta chains were all obtained from the same sample, sequenced in a study of T cells after yellow fever vaccination. From the 5' RACE reads, TCRdb called clonotypes with MiXCR, one entry per CDR3 protein. The sample holds more than 120,000 distinct CDR3 sequences, about 8% seen once. The input for sequencing was CD4+ T cells sorted from PBMCs, taken 5 days after the yellow fever booster vaccination. All receptors come from a man younger than 45 who received the YFV17D yellow fever vaccine.

This clonotype was detected many times. CDR3 nucleotide sequence: TGCGCCAGCAGCTTGCCACCTTGGACTAGCGGGAGTGCAGATACGCAGTATTTT. Its protein product is CASSLPPWTSGSADTQYF. V gene TRBV5-1 combines with J gene TRBJ2-3; 13 positions agree with TRBD2. CDR1 is SGHRS, CDR2 YFSETQ, per germline. The CDR3 covers 18 residues. Unmatched junction bases numbered 9, after V lost 1 base and J lost 4 bases.

The chain employs TRBV20-1 and TRBJ1-2; no clear D gene. The CDR3 totals 15 residues. In germline, CDR1 is DFQATT, CDR2 SNEGSKA (reference sequence). V was clipped by 0 bases and J by 0 bases, with 11 bases between them. The CDR3: CSARDFSGANYGYTF. CDR3 nucleotide sequence: TGCAGTGCTAGAGATTTTTCAGGAGCTAACTATGGCTACACCTTC.

This clonotype was observed a handful of times. CDR3 residues: CASSPIPLQGGHYGYTF. The CDR3, as DNA: TGTGCCAGCAGCCCGATCCCGTTACAGGGAGGGCACTATGGCTACACCTTC. This chain connects TRBV5-5 to TRBJ1-2, with a possible D match to TRBD1 (6 bases). This CDR3 comprises 17 residues. Germline-derived CDR1 and CDR2 are SGHKS and YYEKEE (reference sequence). Trimming took off 4 bases at V and 3 bases at J, with 22 bases between the two ends.

There are many counts of this clonotype. V and J are TRBV18 and TRBJ2-3, with a possible D match to TRBD2 (5 bases). The V end was cut by 3 bases, the J end by 4 bases, with 8 bases between. This CDR3 has 13 amino acids. Germline CDR1 reads KGHSH; CDR2 reads LQKENI. The CDR3 nucleotides are TGTGCCAGCTCACCTGAACTAGCAGATACGCAGTATTTT. Amino acid sequence: CASSPELADTQYF.

The chain joins TRBV7-2 to TRBJ2-7; 9 nucleotides agree with TRBD1. There are 15 residues in the CDR3. In germline, CDR1 is SGHTA, CDR2 FQGNSA. V shed 2 bases, J shed 6 bases, and the junction held 8 bases outside the gene matches. CDR3 nucleotides: TGTGCCAGCAGCTTACGGTCGGGACAGGGTTCCGAGCAGTACTTC. Residues: CASSLRSGQGSEQYF.